Listed below are T cell receptor beta chains from one sample, sequenced in a study of blood T cell repertoires in COVID-19. Only in-frame clones appear in the TCRdb table, and some are missing; sequencing was by immunoSEQ multiplex PCR. Of approximately 340,000 clones listed, more than 70% were seen once; the top ten hold approximately 3.1%. Material: peripheral blood. The receptor set was obtained from a man aged 25 to 45 with active or convalescent COVID-19. CDR3s include the opening cysteine and the closing phenylalanine or tryptophan. The D gene is left open where the match is weak. Expanded clones get a size class; other rows say once, few or many, or leave the size out.

cdr3_nt cdr3_aa v_call d_call j_call clone_size
TGTGCCATCAGTCCCTCAGGGGTAAGGGGCTATGGCTACACCTTC CAISPSGVRGYGYTF TRBV10-3 NA TRBJ1-2 NA
TGTGCCAGCAGCCTTGACAGGGGTGGACGAAAACTGTTTTTT CASSLDRGGRKLFF TRBV6-5 TRBD1 TRBJ1-4 NA
TGTGCCAGCTCACAAGACAGGGGAAACTTCAATCAGCCCCAGCATTTT CASSQDRGNFNQPQHF TRBV18 TRBD1 TRBJ1-5 NA
TGCAGCGTTGAAGACGGGACTAGCGAATACTACGAGCAGTACTTC CSVEDGTSEYYEQYF TRBV29-1 TRBD2 TRBJ2-7 NA
TGTGCCAGCAGGAGGGGGCGTACGAACACTGAAGCTTTCTTT CASRRGRTNTEAFF TRBV21-1 NA TRBJ1-1 NA
TGCGCCAGCAGCTTTGGGACAGGTGGGGGCTACGAGCAGTACTTC CASSFGTGGGYEQYF TRBV5-1 TRBD1 TRBJ2-7 NA
TGTGCCAGCAGCGTCGGGGGGCCTAGCTCCTACGAGCAGTACTTC CASSVGGPSSYEQYF TRBV9 NA TRBJ2-7 NA
TGTGCCAGCTCACCCCAGGGGGCGTTGAACACCATATATTTT CASSPQGALNTIYF TRBV18 TRBD1 TRBJ1-3 few
TGTGCCACCAGTGATTCCGGGACAGGGGTGTACAATGAGCAGTTCTTC CATSDSGTGVYNEQFF TRBV24-1 TRBD1 TRBJ2-1 NA
TGTGCCAGCAGTGATGGATACTCGACAGGGGCTCTACGTCTTGCTGAAGCTTTCTTT CASSDGYSTGALRLAEAFF TRBV2 TRBD1 TRBJ1-1 NA
TGTGCCAGCTCACGGACAGGGAACAATCAGCCCCAGCATTTT CASSRTGNNQPQHF TRBV18 TRBD1 TRBJ1-5 NA
TGTGCCACCAGCCGGTCCCGGGACTTGAACACTGAAGCTTTCTTT CATSRSRDLNTEAFF TRBV15 NA TRBJ1-1 many
TGTGCCAGCAGTTATAGCAGTGCCCCCTACGAGCAGTACTTC CASSYSSAPYEQYF TRBV6-5 NA TRBJ2-7 NA
TGCGCCAGCAGCCCTGGACTAGCGGGCGGTACCCATGAGCAGTTCTTC CASSPGLAGGTHEQFF TRBV4-3 TRBD2 TRBJ2-1 few
TGCAGCGTGGGGGGACAGGGGTACGATGAGCAGTTCTTC CSVGGQGYDEQFF TRBV29-1 TRBD1 TRBJ2-1 few
TGTGCCAGCAGCTTAGCAGCGGGAGGCTACAATGAGCAGTTCTTC CASSLAAGGYNEQFF TRBV11-1 TRBD2 TRBJ2-1 NA
TGTGCCAGCAGCGTAGCTCCTCTCAGACTAGCGGGTGAGAGAGAGACCCAGTACTTC CASSVAPLRLAGERETQYF TRBV9 TRBD2 TRBJ2-5 NA
TGCGCCAGCAGCTTACGGAGCGGCCAGCGGAATGAGCAGTTCTTC CASSLRSGQRNEQFF TRBV5-1 NA TRBJ2-1 NA
TGCGCCAGCAGCTTGGAACAGCACCCCTACAATGAGCAGTTCTTC CASSLEQHPYNEQFF TRBV5-1 NA TRBJ2-1 NA
TGTGCCTGGAGTGCCGGCGGCAGCCGTACTAATGAAAAACTGTTTTTT CAWSAGGSRTNEKLFF TRBV30 NA TRBJ1-4 NA
TGTGCCAGCAGCGTAGGAGGAAGAGGCTACGAGCAGTACTTC CASSVGGRGYEQYF TRBV9 NA TRBJ2-7 once
TGCGCCAGCAGCCAGCCGGGGTGGACTGAAGCTTTCTTT CASSQPGWTEAFF TRBV4-1 NA TRBJ1-1 NA
TGTGCCAGTAGTCCACTAGCGGGGGGGCCGGGCACCGGGGAGCTGTTTTTT CASSPLAGGPGTGELFF TRBV19 TRBD2 TRBJ2-2 NA
TGTGCCAGCAGCGCCCGCTCAGGGGGTCGGGGTCCTTTTAAAAACATTCAGTACTTC CASSARSGGRGPFKNIQYF TRBV11-3 TRBD1 TRBJ2-4 NA
TGTGCCAGCAGCTTGGATGGGGGCCACTACAATGAGCAGTTCTTC CASSLDGGHYNEQFF TRBV7-3 NA TRBJ2-1 many
TGTGCCAGCAGTCTCGGGACAGCTTATAGCAATCAGCCCCAGCATTTT CASSLGTAYSNQPQHF TRBV6-2/TRBV6-3 TRBD1 TRBJ1-5 NA
TGTGCCAGCAGTTCCGACAGCAACTATGGCTACACCTTC CASSSDSNYGYTF TRBV27 NA TRBJ1-2 NA
TGTGCCAGCAGCACGGGACAGGAAAATGAAAAACTGTTTTTT CASSTGQENEKLFF TRBV11-3 TRBD1 TRBJ1-4 once
TGTGCCAGCAGCTACTTTAGGGACAGGGGATTGGCCAATCAGCCCCAGCATTTT CASSYFRDRGLANQPQHF TRBV5-6 TRBD1 TRBJ1-5 NA
TGTGCCAGCGGGGCTACAGGGGACGGGCAGTTCTTC CASGATGDGQFF TRBV18 TRBD1 TRBJ2-1 NA